Following are 31 T cell receptor beta chains from one sample sequenced in a study of shared T cell receptors in the human thymus (dated by TCRdb to the early 2020s). The receptor library was made with the immunoSEQ multiplex PCR assay. TCRdb holds this immuneACCESS table with in-frame rearrangements only. Some clones are missing; in checked studies, unresolved V genes explain under half, and the rest has no known cause. The sample table contains about 380,000 clones; only one count was recorded for about 95% of them. The biggest ten clones account for 0.015% to 0.02% of the sample. Sequences were obtained from thymocytes. These receptors were collected from a human donor.

This rearrangement joins TRBV5-8 to TRBJ1-3, with D possibly matching TRBD1 (6 bases). Trimming stripped 4 bases from V and 2 bases from J, with 16 bases between. Germline CDR1 is SGHTS and CDR2 is YDEGEE. The CDR3 consists of 16 residues. In nucleotides, the CDR3 is TGTGCCAGCAGCCTGACAGGCGTACTCCCTGGAAACACCATATATTTT. Its translation: CASSLTGVLPGNTIYF.

The rearrangement links TRBV5-1 to TRBJ1-3, with no clear D. CDR1 is SGHRS and CDR2 is YFSETQ in the germline V gene. The CDR3 loop spans 16 amino acids. Trimming took off 2 bases at V and 0 bases at J, with 12 bases between the two ends. CDR3 protein: CASSFSNTSSGNTIYF. In DNA form, the CDR3 reads TGCGCCAGCAGCTTCTCGAACACCAGCTCTGGAAACACCATATATTTT.

The chain is built from TRBV27 and TRBJ2-3, with 16 bases matching TRBD2. Germline trimming cut 6 bases from V and 1 base from J; bases unmatched to any gene: 10. CDR1 and CDR2 (germline): MNHEY, SMNVEV (reference sequence). The CDR3 loop spans 19 amino acids. CDR3 in DNA: TGTGCCAGCAGCCCCTCCGCCGGGACTAGCGGGAGGGGCACAGATACGCAGTATTTT. Protein: CASSPSAGTSGRGTDTQYF.

This chain links TRBV28 with TRBJ2-1, with 7 bases aligning to TRBD1. The CDR3 runs to 18 residues. Germline V CDR1 and CDR2: MDHEN, SYDVKM. V shed 5 bases and J 7 bases; nucleotides not matched to a gene: 20. The CDR3 protein is CASSPRDRKYIPRNEQFF. The CDR3, as DNA: TGTGCCAGCAGTCCCCGGGACAGAAAGTACATCCCTAGAAATGAGCAGTTCTTC.

This chain uses TRBV14 with TRBJ1-4; no definite D call. Deletions cut 4 bases from V and 10 bases from J, with 16 bases between. Germline assignment: CDR1 SGHDN and CDR2 FVKESK. This CDR3 comprises 14 residues. CDR3 coding DNA: TGTGCCAGCAGCCCCGGACCGCGTGGGGTAAAACTGTTTTTT. Its protein is CASSPGPRGVKLFF.

V gene TRBV29-1 combines with J gene TRBJ2-1, with 14 bases aligning to TRBD2. The V and J ends lost 4 bases and 8 bases, in that order; junction bases with no gene match: 7. From germline, CDR1 is SQVTM and CDR2 ANQGSEA. The CDR3 runs 15 residues. In DNA form, the CDR3 reads TGCAGCGTTGCGAAGCAGGGACTAGCGGGAGATGAGCAGTTCTTC. It yields the protein CSVAKQGLAGDEQFF.

CDR3 sequence: CASSQDSTVLTGELFF. For the CDR3, the DNA is TGTGCCAGCAGCCAAGATTCGACAGTTCTGACCGGGGAGCTGTTTTTT. V is TRBV14 and J is TRBJ2-2, with D tentatively TRBD1 (5 bases). The CDR3 consists of 16 residues. CDR1 is SGHDN and CDR2 is FVKESK in the germline V gene. The V end lost 0 bases, the J end lost 5 bases, and 13 bases lay between the germline ends.

The gene calls are TRBV11-2 and TRBJ2-7; D could derive from TRBD1 or TRBD2 (7 bases each). Germline CDR1 is SGHAT and CDR2 is FQNNGV. Trimming cost V 5 bases and J 3 bases, with 14 bases left between them. The CDR3 has 14 residues. DNA for the CDR3: TGTGCCAGCAGCCAGGGGGGGACTTACTACGAGCAGTACTTC. It translates to CASSQGGTYYEQYF.

Regarding this clone: An end of the junction does not agree with germline; a read error may underlie this. The chain combines TRBV28 with TRBJ1-2; D gene unclear. Germline loops: CDR1 MDHEN, CDR2 SYDVKM. The CDR3 runs to 13 residues. The CDR3 loop is CASSPRHNSGYTF. The CDR3 nucleotides are TGTGCCAGCAGCCCCAGGCACAACTCTGGCTACACCTTC.

V gene TRBV28 combines with J gene TRBJ1-5; tentative D call: TRBD1 (5 bases). The germline CDR1 and CDR2 sequences are MDHEN and SYDVKM. CDR3 length: 16 amino acids. The V and J ends lost 5 bases and 7 bases respectively, with 21 bases between them. DNA of the CDR3: TGTGCCAGCAGTCCACAAGTCGGCAGGCGGGGGCAGCCCCAGCATTTT. Translated, it gives CASSPQVGRRGQPQHF.

This chain joins TRBV5-1 and TRBJ2-5; 9 bases map to TRBD2. The CDR3 is 14 residues long. CDR1 and CDR2 from the germline V gene are SGHRS and YFSETQ. With V trimmed by 4 bases and J by 4 bases, 5 bases remained unmatched. CDR3 DNA sequence: TGCGCCAGCAGCCGTAGCGGGAGTAGAGAGACCCAGTACTTC. It codes for CASSRSGSRETQYF.

V is TRBV5-1 and J is TRBJ2-3; 14 bases agree with TRBD2. There are 19 residues in the CDR3. Per the germline V gene, CDR1 is SGHRS and CDR2 is YFSETQ. The V and J ends lost 3 bases and 0 bases, in that order; junction bases with no gene match: 9. The CDR3: CASSSPGTSGSCSTDTQYF. CDR3 nucleotide sequence: TGCGCCAGCAGCTCGCCCGGGACTAGCGGGAGTTGTAGCACAGATACGCAGTATTTT.

The J gene is TRBJ2-3, the V gene TRBV10-1; 8 positions match TRBD2. The germline V gene encodes CDR1 WNHNN and CDR2 SYGVQD (reference sequence). The trim removed 6 bases at V and 5 bases at J, leaving 7 bases unmatched. The CDR3 length is 14 residues. This CDR3 is CASSGTRTEDTQYF. The CDR3 region has the DNA TGCGCCAGCAGCGGGACTAGAACAGAAGATACGCAGTATTTT.

This chain uses TRBV19 with TRBJ2-1; D is ambiguous. V was pared by 2 bases and J by 9 bases, with 8 bases between. This CDR3 region has 12 residues. Germline CDR1 is LNHDA and CDR2 is SQIVND (reference sequence). The CDR3 region is CASSIRGGEQFF. Written as DNA, the CDR3 is TGTGCCAGTAGTATACGTGGCGGTGAGCAGTTCTTC.

The CDR3 loop reads CASSAGGRVPWETQYF. In nucleotides, the CDR3 is TGTGCCAGCAGTGCCGGCGGGAGAGTCCCTTGGGAGACCCAGTACTTC. The chain combines TRBV28 with TRBJ2-5, with TRBD2 matching over 7 bases. CDR1 is MDHEN and CDR2 is SYDVKM in the germline V gene. V gave up 5 bases and J gave up 5 bases; unmatched junction bases: 14. The CDR3 spans 16 residues.

V gene TRBV7-2 combines with J gene TRBJ2-7; TRBD1 aligns across 9 bases. Germline CDR1 is SGHTA and CDR2 is FQGNSA. This CDR3 contains 14 residues. V lost 6 bases and J lost 2; bases outside the gene matches: 5. The CDR3 DNA is TGTGCCAGCAGTACGGACAGGGGCCCCTACGAGCAGTACTTC. Encoded protein: CASSTDRGPYEQYF.

The chain joins TRBV6-1 to TRBJ1-1; D ambiguous. The CDR3 loop spans 15 amino acids. Germline CDR1 and CDR2: MNHNS and SASEGT. V was clipped by 2 bases and J by 1 base, with 11 bases between them. The CDR3 loop reads CASSENESRNTEAFF. The CDR3 DNA is TGTGCCAGCAGTGAAAATGAGTCGCGGAACACTGAAGCTTTCTTT.

Only one count was recorded for this clone. V gene TRBV29-1 combines with J gene TRBJ1-1, with 7 bases identical to TRBD1. CDR1 is SQVTM, CDR2 ANQGSEA, per germline. Trimming at V came to 7 bases and at J to 5 bases, leaving 16 bases not matched to a gene. The CDR3 has 15 amino acids. CDR3 coding DNA: TGCAGCGCCCAGGCTCAGGGGGTTCCGGGTACTGAAGCTTTCTTT. Translation: CSAQAQGVPGTEAFF.

Comment on this clone: Its ends do not fully match the called genes, so a read error is possible. The rearrangement uses TRBV9 and TRBJ1-2; D not certain. In germline, CDR1 is SGDLS, CDR2 YYNGEE. CDR3 size: 14 residues. CDR3 coding DNA: TGTGCCAGCAGCCAACTTCCTCGAGACTATGACTACACCTTC. Translation: CASSQLPRDYDYTF.

V is TRBV5-1 and J is TRBJ2-1; the D gene is possibly TRBD1 (6 bases). V was cut by 3 bases and J by 5 bases, with 12 bases left in between. CDR1 is SGHRS and CDR2 is YFSETQ in the germline V gene. This CDR3 comprises 14 residues. DNA of the CDR3: TGCGCCAGCAGCTCGGGACAAGAAAACAATGAGCAGTTCTTC. This codes for CASSSGQENNEQFF.

The V and J genes are TRBV10-3 and TRBJ2-3; D unresolved. V shed 4 bases and J shed 8 bases, with 13 bases lying between them. The germline CDR1 and CDR2 sequences are ENHRY and SYGVKD. The CDR3 is made up of 13 amino acids. The CDR3 nucleotides are TGTGCCATCAGTGGAAAGGACCTTCGTACGCAGTATTTT. It translates to CAISGKDLRTQYF.

J is TRBJ2-1 and V is TRBV11-2, with 8 positions matching TRBD1. The CDR3 is made up of 15 amino acids. Germline V gene data show CDR1 as SGHAT and CDR2 as FQNNGV. Trimming cost V 5 bases and J 6 bases; bases outside gene matches: 9. The CDR3 sequence: CASSQQGQGSNEQFF. CDR3 nucleotides: TGTGCCAGCAGCCAACAAGGACAGGGTTCCAATGAGCAGTTCTTC.

The chain is built from TRBV6-4 and TRBJ2-7; 12 positions agree with TRBD2. V shed 7 bases, J shed 7 bases, and the junction held 14 bases outside the gene matches. CDR1 and CDR2 from the germline V gene are MRHNA and SNTAGT. CDR3 length: 16 residues. In DNA, the CDR3 is TGTGCCAGCATCCCCCTACGACTAGCGGGAGTCGCGGAGCAGTACTTC. The encoded protein is CASIPLRLAGVAEQYF.

This clone has just one count. The rearrangement uses TRBV28 and TRBJ2-5; D may be TRBD1 or TRBD2 (5 bases each). Germline V CDR1 and CDR2: MDHEN, SYDVKM. V was clipped by 6 bases and J by 2 bases, with 16 bases between them. The CDR3 totals 15 residues. CDR3 nucleotide sequence: TGTGCCAGCAGCGAAACCGGGGACGGGCAAGAGACCCAGTACTTC. Translation: CASSETGDGQETQYF.

This clone was seen a single time. V is TRBV4-1 and J is TRBJ1-5, with D possibly being TRBD1 (5 bases). From germline, CDR1 is MGHRA and CDR2 YSYEKL. The CDR3 is 15 amino acids. V was trimmed by 0 bases and J by 6 bases, leaving 12 bases between them. CDR3 protein: CASSQDPGEGQPQHF. The CDR3 region has the DNA TGCGCCAGCAGCCAAGATCCGGGGGAAGGTCAGCCCCAGCATTTT.

The CDR3 sequence is CSAVIYEQFF. As DNA, the CDR3 is TGCAGTGCTGTGATTTATGAGCAGTTCTTC. The chain links TRBV20-1 to TRBJ2-1; D gene ambiguous. The CDR3 covers 10 residues. CDR1 DFQATT and CDR2 SNEGSKA come from the germline V gene (reference sequence). The V gene lost 5 bases and the J gene lost 8 bases, with 7 bases spanning the gap.

V and J are TRBV13 and TRBJ1-2, with 10 bases fitting TRBD1. After removal of 3 bases from V and 7 bases from J, the junction contained 5 bases not matched to a gene. CDR3 size: 14 residues. The germline CDR1 and CDR2 sequences are PRHDT and FYEKMQ (reference sequence). CDR3 in amino acids: CASSLRQGASGYTF. CDR3 nucleotides: TGTGCCAGCAGCTTGCGACAGGGGGCGAGTGGCTACACCTTC. Together with reference TRBV13 and TRBJ1-2, the CDR3 gives the full variable domain: AAGVIQSPRHLIKEKRETATLKCYPIPRHDTVYWYQQGPGQDPQFLISFYEKMQSDKGSIPDRFSAQQFSDYHSELNMSSLELGDSALYFCASSLRQGASGYTFGSGTRLTVV.

V usage is TRBV25-1 and J usage is TRBJ2-1, with 7 nucleotides matching TRBD2. The CDR3 is 14 amino acids. The trim removed 7 bases at V and 9 bases at J, leaving 12 bases unmatched. Germline CDR1 and CDR2: MGHDK and SYGVNS. The CDR3: CASMIGRESFEQFF. Here the CDR3 DNA reads TGTGCCAGCATGATAGGGCGGGAGTCTTTTGAGCAGTTCTTC.

This clone was seen only once. This rearrangement joins TRBV28 to TRBJ1-1; TRBD1 agrees at 8 bases. The CDR3 loop spans 20 amino acids. From germline, CDR1 is MDHEN and CDR2 SYDVKM. V lost 5 bases, J lost 6 bases, and 26 bases stayed unmatched. This CDR3 is CASSPPDRVALRGGSPEAFF. CDR3 DNA sequence: TGTGCCAGCAGTCCTCCGGACAGGGTGGCCCTGCGGGGTGGTAGCCCTGAAGCTTTCTTT.

The chain is built from TRBV5-1 and TRBJ2-4; D uncertain. Germline V lookup: CDR1 SGHRS, CDR2 YFSETQ. Trimming removed 3 bases from V and 0 bases from J, with 7 bases in between. The CDR3 is 14 amino acids. CDR3 coding DNA: TGCGCCAGCAGCTCCTTACTAGCCAAAAACATTCAGTACTTC. This translates into CASSSLLAKNIQYF.

The chain is built from TRBV27 and TRBJ1-2, with D possibly being TRBD1 (5 bases). Per the germline V gene, CDR1 is MNHEY and CDR2 is SMNVEV (reference sequence). Between the trimmed V and J ends, which lost 2 bases and 7 bases, there was a span of 11 bases. The CDR3 spans 13 residues. CDR3 amino acids: CASSLRSGVGYTF. The CDR3 coding sequence is TGTGCCAGCAGTTTAAGATCGGGGGTTGGCTACACCTTC.